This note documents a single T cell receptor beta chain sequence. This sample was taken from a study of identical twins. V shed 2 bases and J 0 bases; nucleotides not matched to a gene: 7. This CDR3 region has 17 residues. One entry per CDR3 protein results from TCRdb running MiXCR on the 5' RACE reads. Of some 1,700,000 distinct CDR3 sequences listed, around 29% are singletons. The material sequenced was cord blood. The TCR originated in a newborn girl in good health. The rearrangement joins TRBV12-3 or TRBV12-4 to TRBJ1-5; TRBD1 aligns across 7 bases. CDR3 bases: TGTGCCAGCAGTTTATCAGGGGGAAGAAATAGCAATCAGCCCCAGCATTTT. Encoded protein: CASSLSGGRNSNQPQHF.